Reported below is one T cell receptor beta chain. Its cognate antigen has yet to be identified. Base quality data are lacking; no much larger clone is found one base away. This entry comes from a study of blood T cell repertoires in COVID-19 (dated by TCRdb to 2020 to 2022). Notes on the research overall: The collaborator samples originated in the United States, Italy and Spain and spanned the acute and convalescent phases of COVID-19. HLA class I and class II types, where available, came from metadata supplied by the sample provider rather than from assay-based typing. Samples were obtained from the ongoing ImmuneRACE study (first 160 participants) and from about 1,300 subjects provided by 6 global collaborators. The repertoires were made available in a free public database intended to serve as a resource for research on the immune response to SARS-CoV-2. The material from the prospective study consisted of cDNA or gDNA derived from T cells, B-cell-depleted T cells, or PBMCs. The dataset comprised deeply sampled blood TCRbeta repertoires from subjects exposed to, actively infected with, or recovered from COVID-19. A de-identified subject ID, COVID-19 status, age in years and sex were almost always included in the sample metadata. What the study reported, not specific to this receptor: The quantity of clinical and demographic metadata differed by source and by participant and was supplied without curation.

In the prospective study, participants were roughly 18 to 89 years old, resided in about 25 geographic areas of the United States, and were enrolled through a virtual design. To assign participants to cohorts, the prospective study relied on clinical history that participants themselves reported in a screening survey and a study questionnaire. In the prospective study, mobile phlebotomists collected whole blood, serum and a nasopharyngeal or oropharyngeal swab from each participant. Participants in the prospective study had the option to provide additional blood draws and questionnaires over a 2-month period. Before DNA extraction, prospective study blood samples were shipped either frozen or at room temperature. Including cysteine and phenylalanine, the CDR3 has 15 amino acids. Just the 45-base CDR3 DNA is kept, in frame starting at base 1. V has 1 base trimmed and J has 0 bases trimmed; junction bases matching no gene number 0. Sequences LGHNA (CDR1) and YSLEER (CDR2) are obtained from the germline V gene.

TCRbeta CDR3 regions were amplified from genomic DNA by means of the immunoSEQ Assay, a bias-controlled multiplex PCR. The authors processed their data as follows. Within the assay, amplification of reference gene primers was used to estimate how many nucleated cells each sample contained. To quantify the absolute abundance of each unique TCRbeta CDR3 rearrangement, sequence reads were collapsed and filtered. Productive Simpson clonality was computed per sample as the square root of Simpson's diversity index over productive rearrangements. Entries here come from immuneACCESS through TCRdb and include only in-frame sequences with V and J called. Some clones fail to appear in such tables; in the studies checked, an unresolved V gene covers under half of the shortfall, and the cause of the remainder is unknown. V, J and clone size reflect that table, while D and trimming were determined from the DNA. Within this sample are 200,000 or so clones, with 80% to 90% of them counted one time only. The ten largest clones capture over 3% of the sample.

The chain was built from TRBV4-3 and TRBJ2-7; a stretch of 10 junction bases matches TRBD1. The specimen sequenced was PBMCs or T cells enriched from blood (not recorded which). The receptor was isolated from a woman in her forties with acute COVID-19. The CDR3 is CASSQGTGGSYEQYF. The nucleotide sequence is given as TGCGCCAGCAGCCAAGGGACAGGGGGCTCCTACGAGCAGTACTTC.